This T cell receptor (beta chain) was identified during a study of technical replicates of blood from four donors. V was pared by 3 bases and J by 4 bases, with 2 bases of the junction left unmatched. The CDR3 extends over 14 amino acids. Per germline, CDR1 SSHAT and CDR2 FNYEAQ (reference sequence). This table comes from immunoSEQ multiplex PCR, and its TCRdb copy is limited to in-frame clones, with some not included. This sample yields around 80,000 clones, of which around 94% are seen a single time; around 0.4% belongs to the top ten. This receptor was identified in a human donor in good health. The chain carries TRBV7-7 and TRBJ2-1; 8 nucleotides agree with TRBD1. The sequenced sample consisted of T cells isolated from PBMCs. Written as DNA, the CDR3 is TGTGCCAGCAGCTTGGGACAGGAATACAATGAGCAGTTCTTC. Its translation is CASSLGQEYNEQFF.